The rows below give T cell receptor beta chains drawn from one sample of a study of blood T cell repertoires in COVID-19. Here immunoSEQ multiplex PCR was the method, and the copy in TCRdb shows in-frame clones only, minus some. The sample lists about 310,000 clones, 75% to 90% occurring once. The sample comprised peripheral blood. These receptors were taken from a man aged 18 to 30 with active or convalescent COVID-19. CDR3s include the opening cysteine and the closing phenylalanine or tryptophan. The D gene is left open where the match is weak. Some rows mark clone size as missing; the rest say once, few, many or name a class of expanded clone.

d_call clone_size j_call v_call cdr3_nt cdr3_aa
TRBD2 NA TRBJ2-1 TRBV19 TGTGCCAGTAGTATATATTTTAGGGGACTAGCGGGAGAGCTTGAGCAGTTCTTC CASSIYFRGLAGELEQFF
TRBD2 NA TRBJ2-7 TRBV27 TGTGCCAGCAGTCTACTCCCGGGGGGCGAGCAGTACTTC CASSLLPGGEQYF
NA few TRBJ2-5 TRBV7-6 TGTGCCAGCAGCTTTGGCAGGGCACAAGAGACCCAGTACTTC CASSFGRAQETQYF
NA NA TRBJ1-3 TRBV5-1 TGCGCCAGCAGCGCCGGGACTACCAAGGGAGGAAACACCATATATTTT CASSAGTTKGGNTIYF
NA NA TRBJ2-4 TRBV4-3 TGCGCCAGCAGCCAACACAGGGAAGTCGAGTCCGCCTTAGCCAAAAACATTCAGTACTTC CASSQHREVESALAKNIQYF
NA few TRBJ2-3 TRBV7-6 TGTGCCAGCAGCTTAACAGGGATCACAGATACGCAGTATTTT CASSLTGITDTQYF
NA NA TRBJ1-4 TRBV12-2 TGTGCAAGTCGCTCGTTCCTCGACAGGGGAGTAGAAAAACTGTTTTTT CASRSFLDRGVEKLFF
NA NA TRBJ1-4 TRBV6-2/TRBV6-3 TGTGCCAGCAGTTACTCGGGCCCTGAAAAACTGTTTTTT CASSYSGPEKLFF
TRBD2 NA TRBJ2-2 TRBV29-1 TGCAGCGTTGGAGGTGGGACTAGCGGGAGGGCCAACACCGGGGAGCTGTTTTTT CSVGGGTSGRANTGELFF
TRBD2 NA TRBJ2-1 TRBV4-1 TGCGCCAGCAGCCAGGTTAGTAGCGGGTTCTACAATGAGCAGTTCTTC CASSQVSSGFYNEQFF
TRBD1 NA TRBJ1-1 TRBV7-9 TGTGCCAGCAGGGCAGGGGGGAACACTGAAGCTTTCTTT CASRAGGNTEAFF
NA few TRBJ1-6 TRBV11-2 TGTGCCAGCAGCTTAATACAGGGAAACTCCTATAATTCACCCCTCCACTTT CASSLIQGNSYNSPLHF
TRBD1 NA TRBJ1-6 TRBV2 TGTGCCAGCAGTGCGGACAGGGCGGGCCGGTCCTCACCCCTCCACTTT CASSADRAGRSSPLHF
NA NA TRBJ2-6 TRBV6-2/TRBV6-3 TGTGCCAGCAGTTATCTAACAGGGCCCGGCTCTGGGGCCAACGTCCTGACTTTC CASSYLTGPGSGANVLTF
NA NA TRBJ2-5 TRBV28 TGTGCCAGCAGTTTTAATGCTCTTGCGGTACTACAAGAGACCCAGTACTTC CASSFNALAVLQETQYF
TRBD1 NA TRBJ2-1 TRBV14 TGTGCCAGCAGCCACAGGGACAGGGAGGGTGAGCAGTTCTTC CASSHRDREGEQFF
NA NA TRBJ2-3 TRBV18 TGTGCCAGCTCACCTACTCAAAACACAGATACGCAGTATTTT CASSPTQNTDTQYF
TRBD2 NA TRBJ2-5 TRBV3-1/TRBV3-2 TGTGCCAGCAGCCAAGGCGCGGGAGGGCTGGAGACCCAGTACTTC CASSQGAGGLETQYF
TRBD1 NA TRBJ2-3 TRBV4-1 TGCGCCAGCAGCAAAACAGGGGATGGAGATACGCAGTATTTT CASSKTGDGDTQYF
TRBD1 NA TRBJ1-1 TRBV10-1 TGCGCCAGCAGTCCCTTACAGGGGCTGGGGACTGAAGCTTTCTTT CASSPLQGLGTEAFF
TRBD2 once TRBJ2-1 TRBV3-1/TRBV3-2 TGTGCCAGCAGCCAGGAACTAGCGGGAGGACTCAATGAGCAGTTCTTC CASSQELAGGLNEQFF
TRBD2 NA TRBJ2-3 TRBV7-2 TGTGCCAGCAGCCAAAGATTGCGGGGGGCCCGCACAGATACGCAGTATTTT CASSQRLRGARTDTQYF
TRBD1 NA TRBJ1-2 TRBV10-1 TGCGCCAGCAGACCCGTTACAGGGGACTATGGCTACACCTTC CASRPVTGDYGYTF
NA NA TRBJ1-1 TRBV20-1 TGCAGTGCTAGTTCGGGCAATACAGGGAACACTGAAGCTTTCTTT CSASSGNTGNTEAFF
TRBD2 NA TRBJ2-1 TRBV11-2 TGTGCCAGCAGCCCCCTAGCGGGGGGGACTGCTGAGGAGCAGTTCTTC CASSPLAGGTAEEQFF
TRBD1 NA TRBJ1-1 TRBV12-3/TRBV12-4 TGTGCCAGCACCTTGGCAGGGGGCACTGAAGCTTTCTTT CASTLAGGTEAFF
NA NA TRBJ1-2 TRBV28 TGTGCCAGCAGTTTAGGCAGGGGCTATGGCTACACCTTC CASSLGRGYGYTF
NA few TRBJ1-1 TRBV3-1/TRBV3-2 TGTGCCAGCAGCCCAGAAATGCAGTCGTACACTGAAGCTTTCTTT CASSPEMQSYTEAFF
NA NA TRBJ1-1 TRBV28 TGTGCCAGCAGTTTAGTGACAATGAACACTGAAGCTTTCTTT CASSLVTMNTEAFF
TRBD1 once TRBJ2-4 TRBV5-1 TGCGCCAGCAGCTTGGGCCAGGGGGACGACAAAAACATTCAGTACTTC CASSLGQGDDKNIQYF
NA NA TRBJ1-5 TRBV6-2/TRBV6-3 TGTGCCAGCAGTTATATTGGCAATCAGCCCCAGCATTTT CASSYIGNQPQHF
NA NA TRBJ2-7 TRBV6-1 TGTGCCAGCAGTGAGAGGCGGATTTACTCCTACGAGCAGTACTTC CASSERRIYSYEQYF
NA NA TRBJ1-2 TRBV6-1 TGTGCCAGCAGTGATTCGACAGGCATAACCTCTAACTATGGCTACACCTTC CASSDSTGITSNYGYTF
TRBD1 NA TRBJ1-2 TRBV14 TGTGCCAGCAGCCAAGACAGCGGGACAGGGTATGGCTACACCTTC CASSQDSGTGYGYTF
NA NA TRBJ1-2 TRBV3-1/TRBV3-2 TGTGCCAGCAGCCAATGGGACTTTAACTATGGCTACACCTTC CASSQWDFNYGYTF
NA NA TRBJ2-5 TRBV18 TGTGCCAGCTCATTTGTAGGGGTTGAAGAGACCCAGTACTTC CASSFVGVEETQYF
NA NA TRBJ1-5 TRBV6-5 TGTGCCAGCAGTTACTCGACAAACGTTGGTCAGCCCCAGCATTTT CASSYSTNVGQPQHF
TRBD2 NA TRBJ2-1 TRBV7-9 TGTGCCAGCAGCCCCACTAGCGGTTACAATGAGCAGTTCTTC CASSPTSGYNEQFF
NA NA TRBJ1-5 TRBV12-3/TRBV12-4 TGTGCCAGCAGTTTAAGGGCAGGGCAGCCCCAGCATTTT CASSLRAGQPQHF
NA few TRBJ2-7 TRBV14 TGTGCCAGCAGCTGGTTGAGCTCCTACGAGCAGTACTTC CASSWLSSYEQYF
TRBD1 few TRBJ2-7 TRBV19 TGTGCCAGTAGACATGGGACAGACTACGAGCAGTACTTC CASRHGTDYEQYF
NA NA TRBJ2-2 TRBV27 TGTGCCAGCAGTTACTCGAACACCGGGGAGCTGTTTTTT CASSYSNTGELFF
TRBD2 once TRBJ2-3 TRBV18 TGTGCCAGCTCTCCCACTAGCGGGAGATCAGATACGCAGTATTTT CASSPTSGRSDTQYF
NA NA TRBJ1-1 TRBV6-5 TGTGCCAGCACGAAACCGGGAGGCACTGAAGCTTTCTTT CASTKPGGTEAFF
TRBD1 once TRBJ2-7 TRBV2 TGTGCCGGACAGGGGCGAAGCTCCTACGAGCAGTACTTC CAGQGRSSYEQYF
TRBD2 NA TRBJ2-1 TRBV4-1 TGCGCCAGCCAACATTCGGGAGGGGGGAATGAGCAGTTCTTC CASQHSGGGNEQFF
TRBD1 many TRBJ2-5 TRBV7-3 TGTGCCAGCAGCCCGACAGGGGTTCAAGAGACCCAGTACTTC CASSPTGVQETQYF
TRBD1 NA TRBJ1-4 TRBV6-5 TGTGCCAGCGGCCGGGACAGGGACGAAAAACTGTTTTTT CASGRDRDEKLFF
TRBD2 NA TRBJ2-3 TRBV11-2 TGTGCCAGCAGCCAGCGGGGATTCGTCACAGATACGCAGTATTTT CASSQRGFVTDTQYF
TRBD2 NA TRBJ2-7 TRBV7-9 TGTGCCAGCAGCTTATTTGGGCTAGCGGGAGGCCCGGGTTACGAGCAGTACTTC CASSLFGLAGGPGYEQYF
NA NA TRBJ2-7 TRBV5-1 TGCGCCAGCAGCCCCGGCGGGGGCTCATCCTACGAGCAGTACTTC CASSPGGGSSYEQYF
TRBD2 NA TRBJ2-1 TRBV5-1 TGCGCCAGCAGCTTGGGGCCTAGCGGGAATGCGCAGTTCTTC CASSLGPSGNAQFF
NA NA TRBJ1-1 TRBV2 TGTGCCAGCAGTGGACAGCTGAACACTGAAGCTTTCTTT CASSGQLNTEAFF
NA once TRBJ1-2 TRBV5-4 TGTGCCAGCAGCTTCGGTGGGCCTTGGCTGGCAAACAGGTACTATGGCTACACCTTC CASSFGGPWLANRYYGYTF
NA NA TRBJ1-2 TRBV10-3 TGTGCCATCAGTGATTTGGGAGGGATCTATGGCTACACCTTC CAISDLGGIYGYTF
NA few TRBJ2-3 TRBV11-1 TGTGCCAGCACCCTGGGGGAGGCACACACAGATACGCAGTATTTT CASTLGEAHTDTQYF
TRBD1 once TRBJ2-4 TRBV5-1 TGCGCCAGCAGCTTAGGTCCGGGGACAGGGATGAACATTCAGTACTTC CASSLGPGTGMNIQYF
TRBD1 NA TRBJ1-5 TRBV6-6 TGTGCCAGCAGTTCGGACAGGGGGTCCCAGCATTTT CASSSDRGSQHF
NA once TRBJ2-7 TRBV11-2 TGTGCCAGCAGCTTAGCCCCGAGCTCCTACGAGCAGTACTTC CASSLAPSSYEQYF